This TCR beta chain was recovered during a study of T cell responses to AZD1222 COVID-19 vaccine. Overall study findings and caveats: Dominant CD4 TCR responses targeted spike regions 160-218 and 743-854.

Only in-frame clones appear in the TCRdb table, and some are missing; sequencing was by immunoSEQ multiplex PCR. The repertoire holds approximately 220,000 clones, more than 85% seen once, with over 0.95% in the top ten. Per germline, CDR1 SGHAT and CDR2 FQNNGV. This CDR3 is 12 amino acids long. Trimming took off 5 bases at V and 4 bases at J, with 8 bases between the two ends. Turning to this clone: Its antigen is still unknown.

The chain links TRBV11-2 to TRBJ1-1; D is perhaps TRBD1 (5 bases). The TCR was taken from an adult in good health. The sample was peripheral blood, taken on day 0 of MenACWY control vaccination. In nucleotides, the CDR3 is TGTGCCAGCAGCACTGGGGGCACTGAAGCTTTCTTT. Translation gives CASSTGGTEAFF.